This T cell receptor (beta chain) emerged from a study of T cells in tumors after PD-1 blockade. Study in general: Prior checkpoint blockade, systemic immunosuppressant use, or anti-cancer therapy within 4 weeks excluded patients. Peripheral blood samples averaged about 33,000 unique clonotypes and 95,000 to 120,000 templates. Notes on the study in general: Some novel exhausted tumor clones appeared in pre-treatment blood, suggesting peripheral recruitment.

This clone was seen a few times. Its target is unknown. This CDR3 spans 14 amino acids. Sequenced by immunoSEQ multiplex PCR; TCRdb stores in-frame clones only, minus some. The sample includes 60,000 or so clones, around three quarters of them seen just once. The chain employs TRBV21-1 and TRBJ2-1; the table gives TRBD1 as D, unverified against the DNA. TRBV21-1 is deemed a pseudogene. This specimen consisted of PBMCs, obtained before anti-PD-1 treatment. The sequence came from a human donor with basal cell carcinoma. The CDR3 protein is CASSKAGPNNEQFF. CDR3 nucleotide sequence: TGTGCCAGCAGCAAAGCGGGCCCTAACAATGAGCAGTTCTTC.